This T cell receptor (beta chain) was sequenced in a study of T cells in Graves' hyperthyroidism and ophthalmopathy. Whole-study context: Initial diagnosis, before any treatment, was when peripheral blood was collected.

General study points: Most clonotypes expanded in the thyroid (above 0.001) were also present in blood.

Patients were excluded for uncontrolled infection, other autoimmune disease, pregnancy or lactation. The study based diagnoses on clinical symptoms, serum thyroxine and TRAb, thyroid ultrasound and orbital computed tomography. Germline V gene lookup returns CDR1 SEHNR and CDR2 FQNEAQ (reference sequence). Trimming removed 8 bases from V and 8 bases from J, with 13 bases in between. The CDR3 runs to 12 residues. This clonotype has just a few counts. The antigen is not known. The investigators amplified TCR beta CDR3 regions from RNA transcripts. A set of HTBI primers served as the primers for a first-round RT-PCR of the TCR CDR3. TCRdb re-called the multiplex PCR reads through MiXCR, storing one row per CDR3 protein. This table has fewer than 500,000 distinct CDR3 sequences, roughly 14% appearing once.

Sample: blood. The chain links TRBV7-9 to TRBJ2-1; TRBD1 is a possible D gene (6 bases). The clonotype originates from a man between 18 and 29 years old with Graves' ophthalmopathy. The CDR3 sequence is CASAPTGYEQFF. CDR3 sequence (DNA): TGTGCCAGCGCCCCGACAGGCTATGAGCAGTTCTTC.